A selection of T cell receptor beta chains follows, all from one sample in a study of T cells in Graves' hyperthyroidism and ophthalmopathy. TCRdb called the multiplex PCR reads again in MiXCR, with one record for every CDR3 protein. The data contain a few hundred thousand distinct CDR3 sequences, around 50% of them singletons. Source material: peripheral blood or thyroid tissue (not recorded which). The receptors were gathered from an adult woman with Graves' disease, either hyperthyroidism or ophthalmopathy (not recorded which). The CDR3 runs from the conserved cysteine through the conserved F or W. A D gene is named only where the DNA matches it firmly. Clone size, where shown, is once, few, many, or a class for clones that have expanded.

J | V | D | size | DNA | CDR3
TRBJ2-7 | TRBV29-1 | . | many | TGCAGCGCTCTTGGAGGCGAGCTCTACGAGCAGTACTTC | CSALGGELYEQYF
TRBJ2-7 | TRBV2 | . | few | TGTGCCAGCAACCTACAGGGCCCCTACGAGCAGTACTTC | CASNLQGPYEQYF
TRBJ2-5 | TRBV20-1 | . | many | TGCAGTGTGGACGGGAGTCAAGAGACCCAGTACTTC | CSVDGSQETQYF
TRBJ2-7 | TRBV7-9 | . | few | TGTGCCATGGGGGGCGGACCCACCTACGAGCAGTACTTC | CAMGGGPTYEQYF
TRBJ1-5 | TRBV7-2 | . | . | TGTGCCAGCACCCGTGACAGTCAGCCCCAGCATTTT | CASTRDSQPQHF
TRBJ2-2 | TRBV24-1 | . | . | TGTGCCACCAGTGATTTGAGGGCCGGGGAGCTGTTTTTT | CATSDLRAGELFF
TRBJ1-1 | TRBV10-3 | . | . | TGTGCCATAGGGGGGGAACAGAACACTGAAGCTTTCTTT | CAIGGEQNTEAFF
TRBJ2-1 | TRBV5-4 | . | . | TGTGCCAGCAGCTCCCGGGACACTGAGCAGTTCTTC | CASSSRDTEQFF
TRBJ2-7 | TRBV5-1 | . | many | TGCGCCAGCAGCCCCTCATTGGCACCGACCTACGAGCAGTACTTC | CASSPSLAPTYEQYF
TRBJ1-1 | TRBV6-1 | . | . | TGTGCCAGCAGCCCCTATACACTTGAAGCTTTCTTT | CASSPYTLEAFF
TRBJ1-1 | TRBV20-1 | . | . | TGCAGTGCTAGAGATGTCAGACAGATGAACACTGAAGCTTTCTTT | CSARDVRQMNTEAFF
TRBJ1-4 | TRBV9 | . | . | TGTGCCAGCAGCGTAGAAGATGGGGGCGAAAAACTGTTTTTT | CASSVEDGGEKLFF
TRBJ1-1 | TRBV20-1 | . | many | TGCAGTGCTAGGGGGGGCGGCAGGAACACTGAAGCTTTCTTT | CSARGGGRNTEAFF
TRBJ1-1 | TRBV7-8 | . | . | TGTGCCAGCAGCCCTCAGAGCCTATTGAACACTGAAGCTTTCTTT | CASSPQSLLNTEAFF
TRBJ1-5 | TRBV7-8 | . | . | TGTGCCAGCAGCGTTTTTGCGGATCAGCCCCAGCATTTT | CASSVFADQPQHF
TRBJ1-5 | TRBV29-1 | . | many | TGCAGCGTTGCCCAGGCGGAGGGTCAGCCCCAGCATTTT | CSVAQAEGQPQHF
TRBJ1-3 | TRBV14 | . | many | TGTGCCAGCAGCCAAGGATCTCGGAGCTCTGGAAACACCATATATTTT | CASSQGSRSSGNTIYF
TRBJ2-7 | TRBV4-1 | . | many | TGCGCCAGCAGTCCTAGGGACATGGGAGACCACGAGCAGTACTTC | CASSPRDMGDHEQYF
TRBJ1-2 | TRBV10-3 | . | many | TGTGCCATCAGTGAGTCCAGGGATTACGGCTACACCTTC | CAISESRDYGYTF
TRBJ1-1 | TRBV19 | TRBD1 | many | TGTGCCAGTAGTTCCGGGACAGGGGGCACTGAAGCTTTCTTT | CASSSGTGGTEAFF
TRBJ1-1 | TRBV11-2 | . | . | TGTGCCAGCAGCTCAGAGCGAGTTACTGAAGCTTTCTTT | CASSSERVTEAFF
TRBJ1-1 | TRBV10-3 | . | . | TGTGCCATCAGTGAGTCGGTCTCTGGAAACACTGAAGCTTTCTTT | CAISESVSGNTEAFF
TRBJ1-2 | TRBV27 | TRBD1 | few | TGTGCCAGCGGACAGGGTCCCCTAAACTATGGCTACACCTTC | CASGQGPLNYGYTF
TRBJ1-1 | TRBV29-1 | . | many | TGCAGCGTTGAGTCACGTATGAACACTGAAGCTTTCTTT | CSVESRMNTEAFF
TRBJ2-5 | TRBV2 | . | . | TGTGCCAGCAGTGTGGACACCTGGAAGACCCAGTACTTC | CASSVDTWKTQYF
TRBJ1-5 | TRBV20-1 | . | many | TGCAGTGCTAGAGATCCCAAACCTGACAGACCGAATCAGCCCCAGCATTTT | CSARDPKPDRPNQPQHF
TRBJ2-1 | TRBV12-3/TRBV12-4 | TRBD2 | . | TGTGCCAGCAGTTGGACTAGCGGGGCGCCTGAGCAGTTCTTC | CASSWTSGAPEQFF
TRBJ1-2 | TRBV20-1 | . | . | TGCAGTGCCCATGGGGACACTTCCGGGGACGATGGCTACACCTTC | CSAHGDTSGDDGYTF
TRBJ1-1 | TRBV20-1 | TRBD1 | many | TGCAGTGCTAGAGTAGAGGGGGCCGCGAACACTGAAGCTTTCTTT | CSARVEGAANTEAFF
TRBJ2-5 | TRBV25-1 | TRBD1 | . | TGTGCCAGCAGTGAATACCCTCCCCCGACAGGGGCCGGAGAGACCCAGTACTTC | CASSEYPPPTGAGETQYF
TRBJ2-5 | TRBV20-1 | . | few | TGCAGTGCTAGCCCCGGACGTAGCAATCAGCCCCAGTACTTC | CSASPGRSNQPQYF
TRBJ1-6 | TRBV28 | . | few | TGTGCCAGCAACCTCCGGGTTGCACCCCTCCACTTT | CASNLRVAPLHF
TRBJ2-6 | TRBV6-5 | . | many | TGTGCCAGCAGTCCCGGGGTGTGGGGGGCCAACGTCCTGACTTTC | CASSPGVWGANVLTF
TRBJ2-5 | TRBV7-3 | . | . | TGTGCCGGAAGAGTCCAAGAGACCCAGTACTTC | CAGRVQETQYF
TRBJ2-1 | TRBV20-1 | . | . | TGCAGTGCAGATCACAGGGCTGAGGAGCAGTTCTTC | CSADHRAEEQFF
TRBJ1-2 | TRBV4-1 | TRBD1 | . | TGCGCCAGCAGTCTCGGACAGGGGTCCTTCTATGGCTACACCTTC | CASSLGQGSFYGYTF
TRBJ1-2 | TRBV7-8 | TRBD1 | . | TGTGCCAGCAGCTCCAATAAGGGACAGAGCTATGGCTACACCTTC | CASSSNKGQSYGYTF
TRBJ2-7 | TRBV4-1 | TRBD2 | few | TGCGCCAGCAGCCAAGGACTAGCGAAATCCTACGAGCAGTACTTC | CASSQGLAKSYEQYF
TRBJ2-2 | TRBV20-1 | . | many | TGCAAAACATCTGATCCTCGCACCGGGGAGCTGTTTTTT | CKTSDPRTGELFF
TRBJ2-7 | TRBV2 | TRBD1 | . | TGTGCTAGAGAGGGGACAGGGTCCTACGAGCAGTACTTC | CAREGTGSYEQYF
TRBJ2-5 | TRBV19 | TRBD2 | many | TGTGCCAGTAGTACCAGGACTAGCGGGAGGTCTCGAGAGACCCAGTACTTC | CASSTRTSGRSRETQYF
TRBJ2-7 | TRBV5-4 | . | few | TGTGCCAGCAGCTCGGGTCCGGGTCTAAACTCCAACGAGCAGTACTTC | CASSSGPGLNSNEQYF
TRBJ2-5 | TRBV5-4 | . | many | TGTGCCAGCACCTCGCGCGGCCACCAAGAGACCCAGTACTTC | CASTSRGHQETQYF
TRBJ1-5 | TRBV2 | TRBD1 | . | TGTGCCAGCTGCCCCGGCGGGACAGTGGGTAGCAATCAGCCCCAGCATTTT | CASCPGGTVGSNQPQHF
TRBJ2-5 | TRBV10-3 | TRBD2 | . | TGTGCCATAGGGACTAGCGGGAGGGAAGAGACCCAGTACTTC | CAIGTSGREETQYF